This record concerns one T cell receptor (beta chain) sequence. Germline CDR1 and CDR2: MNHNY and SVGAGI (reference sequence). The CDR3 loop spans 15 amino acids. V gave up 6 bases and J gave up 1 base; unmatched junction bases: 4. This specimen comes from a study of blood T cell repertoires in COVID-19. Sequencing used immunoSEQ multiplex PCR; TCRdb keeps in-frame clones, though not all of them. The profile shows over 150,000 clones, roughly 80% of them singletons. Sequencing was carried out using peripheral blood. The origin of this receptor is a woman in her forties or fifties with acute or convalescent COVID-19. The chain employs TRBV6-6 and TRBJ1-5; TRBD1 matches 9 bases. CDR3 amino acids: CASRGQGMSNQPQHF. CDR3 nucleotide sequence: TGTGCCAGCAGAGGACAGGGGATGAGCAATCAGCCCCAGCATTTT.